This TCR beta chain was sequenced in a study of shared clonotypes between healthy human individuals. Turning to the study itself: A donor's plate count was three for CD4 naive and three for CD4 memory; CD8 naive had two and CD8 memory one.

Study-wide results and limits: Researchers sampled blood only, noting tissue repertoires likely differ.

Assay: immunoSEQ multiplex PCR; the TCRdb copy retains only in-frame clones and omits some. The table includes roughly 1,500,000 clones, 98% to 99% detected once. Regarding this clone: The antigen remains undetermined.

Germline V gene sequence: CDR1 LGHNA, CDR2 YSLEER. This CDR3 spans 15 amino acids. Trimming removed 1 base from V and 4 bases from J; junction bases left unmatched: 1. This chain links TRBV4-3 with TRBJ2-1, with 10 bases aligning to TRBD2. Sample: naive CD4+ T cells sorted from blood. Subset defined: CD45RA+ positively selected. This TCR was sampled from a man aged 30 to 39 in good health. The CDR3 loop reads CASSQGTSGYNEQFF. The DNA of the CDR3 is TGCGCCAGCAGCCAAGGGACTAGCGGATACAATGAGCAGTTCTTC.